These 28 T cell receptor beta chains share one sample of origin, sequenced in a study of T cell repertoires in cytomegalovirus infection. No antigen has been assigned to these receptors. One entry per CDR3 protein, called by TCRdb with MiXCR from the reads. Here the sample spans some 700,000 distinct CDR3 sequences, around 31% being singletons. The material was cultured PBMCs, obtained from culture after CMV antigen stimulation. These receptors all stem from a human donor in good health (CMV status not recorded). Some clones in this sample may be carry-over from other donors' samples.

The chain has TRBV18 and TRBJ2-5, with 7 bases matching TRBD1. The V segment lost 5 bases and the J segment 2 bases; nucleotides outside the gene matches: 5. The V gene's germline CDR1 is KGHSH and CDR2 LQKENI. There are 14 residues in the CDR3. The CDR3 sequence is CASSSKTGQETQYF. CDR3 DNA: TGTGCCAGCTCATCAAAGACAGGGCAAGAGACCCAGTACTTC.

In this sample, this clonotype turned up a few times. This sequence joins TRBV5-5 and TRBJ2-3, with D possibly TRBD2 on 6 matching bases. The CDR3 sequence is 14 residues long. CDR1 and CDR2 from the germline V gene are SGHKS and YYEKEE (reference sequence). Trimming removed 2 bases at V and 8 bases at J, with 15 bases between. CDR3 nucleotide sequence: TGTGCCAGCAGCTTAGGGACTCCTCGGAGTACGCAGTATTTT. Its protein is CASSLGTPRSTQYF.

This clonotype was observed a handful of times. The chain has TRBV12-3 or TRBV12-4 and TRBJ2-3; TRBD2 matches at 8 bases. V lost 7 bases, J lost 0 bases, and 3 bases stayed unmatched. The length of the CDR3 is 14 residues. CDR3 coding DNA: TGTGCCAGCAAACTAGCGGCGAGCACAGATACGCAGTATTTT. Residues: CASKLAASTDTQYF.

The V gene is TRBV12-3 or TRBV12-4, the J gene TRBJ2-6; possible D gene TRBD2, 5 bases. The CDR3 has 15 amino acids. The V gene lost 6 bases and the J gene lost 4 bases, with 13 bases spanning the gap. As DNA, the CDR3 is TGTGCCAGCAGCAAACATCCGGGAGGGGCCAACGTCCTGACTTTC. Translated: CASSKHPGGANVLTF.

This clonotype was counted a single time. DNA of the CDR3: TGTGCCAGCAGCCTCGACCCTAACAGGGGTGGTGGCTACACCTTC. It encodes CASSLDPNRGGGYTF. The J gene is TRBJ1-2, the V gene TRBV7-6; TRBD1 matches 7 bases. Germline-derived CDR1 and CDR2 are SGHVS and FNYEAQ. V gave up 5 bases and J gave up 7 bases; unmatched junction bases: 13. This CDR3 has 15 amino acids.

This clonotype came up a few times. The chain carries TRBV10-3 and TRBJ1-3, with D possibly being TRBD1 (6 bases). Between the trimmed V and J ends, which lost 5 bases and 2 bases, there was a span of 16 bases. The CDR3 has 16 residues. Germline CDR1 is ENHRY and CDR2 is SYGVKD. The CDR3 nucleotides read TGTGCCATCAGTTCCCTTGGGGGGCGGCCTGGAAACACCATATATTTT. Residues: CAISSLGGRPGNTIYF.

This clonotype was seen a few times. The chain employs TRBV11-2 and TRBJ2-7; possibly TRBD2 for D (5 bases). The CDR3 extends over 12 amino acids. CDR1 and CDR2 (germline): SGHAT, FQNNGV. Trimming cost V 3 bases and J 6 bases, with 9 bases left between them. The CDR3 loop reads CASSFASFEQYF. The CDR3 DNA reads as TGTGCCAGCAGCTTCGCTAGCTTCGAGCAGTACTTC.

A few counts support this clonotype. The rearrangement links TRBV10-3 to TRBJ2-3, with 7 bases matching TRBD1. Germline values: CDR1 ENHRY, CDR2 SYGVKD. The CDR3 totals 15 residues. V gave up 0 bases and J gave up 7 bases; unmatched junction bases: 7. The CDR3 bases are TGTGCCATCAGTGAGTCGAAGACAGGGCCGTATACGCAGTATTTT. Protein sequence: CAISESKTGPYTQYF.

The V gene is TRBV6-2 or TRBV6-3, the J gene TRBJ2-2; D may be TRBD2 (6 bases). Trimming took 7 bases from V and 6 from J, leaving 21 bases between them. CDR3 length: 16 amino acids. Germline V gene data show CDR1 as MNHEY and CDR2 as SVGEGT. This chain's CDR3 is CASTNPDYGGAGELFF. CDR3 DNA: TGTGCCAGCACCAATCCGGACTACGGGGGAGCCGGGGAGCTGTTTTTT.

The sample holds a few counts of this clonotype. The chain uses TRBV27 and TRBJ2-7; tentatively, D is TRBD2 (6 bases). Per germline, CDR1 MNHEY and CDR2 SMNVEV (reference sequence). This CDR3 spans 16 amino acids. With 5 bases removed from V and 3 bases from J, the gap between germline ends came to 20 bases. The CDR3, as DNA: TGTGCCAGCAGTCTCACCGCTAGCGTGCGGATCTACGAGCAGTACTTC. Its translation is CASSLTASVRIYEQYF.

The chain has TRBV7-9 and TRBJ2-7; tentatively, D is TRBD2 (7 bases). Germline V CDR1 and CDR2: SEHNR, FQNEAQ (reference sequence). V was pared by 8 bases and J by 2 bases, with 16 bases between. This CDR3 spans 14 amino acids. As DNA, the CDR3 is TGTGCCAGCGATAGGGGGGGGGCTACCTACGAGCAGTACTTC. Its translation: CASDRGGATYEQYF.

This clonotype was counted between two and nine times. The rearrangement uses TRBV6-1 and TRBJ2-7; TRBD1 agrees at 7 bases. The germline V gene has CDR1 MNHNS and CDR2 SASEGT. The CDR3 totals 13 residues. Trimming at V came to 6 bases and at J to 6 bases, leaving 8 bases not matched to a gene. The CDR3 spells CASRKTGRGEQYF. CDR3 in DNA: TGTGCCAGCAGGAAGACAGGGAGAGGCGAGCAGTACTTC.

Here the CDR3 DNA reads TGCGCCAGCAGCCGACTAGCGGGAGAGAGAAGAGGGGCTGAGCAGTTCTTC. Encoded protein: CASSRLAGERRGAEQFF. The chain has TRBV4-1 and TRBJ2-1, with TRBD2 identical over 12 bases. The CDR3 loop spans 17 amino acids. The germline V gene encodes CDR1 MGHRA and CDR2 YSYEKL. V was clipped by 4 bases and J by 9 bases; unmatched bases: 13.

The chain uses TRBV24-1 and TRBJ1-2; 7 nucleotides align to TRBD1. Per the germline V gene, CDR1 is KGHDR and CDR2 is SFDVKD. The CDR3 has 14 residues. The junction had 6 bases not matched to a gene; V was cut back by 4 bases and J by 5 bases. CDR3 nucleotides: TGTGCCACCAGTGACCGGGACAGTGAGTATGGCTACACCTTC. This encodes CATSDRDSEYGYTF.

The chain combines TRBV15 with TRBJ1-1; TRBD1 matches 8 bases. CDR3 size: 19 residues. V lost 1 base and J lost 1; bases outside the gene matches: 14. Germline V gene lookup returns CDR1 LNHNV and CDR2 YYDKDF (reference sequence). The CDR3, as DNA: TGTGCCACCAGCAGAGGGGCCGGACAGGGTGGTTTCGCGAACACTGAAGCTTTCTTT. This gives the protein CATSRGAGQGGFANTEAFF.

This clonotype was seen a few times. The CDR3 DNA sequence: TGTGCCAGCAGCTTAGATTTAGGGGGAGAAGGTGCTGAAGCTTTCTTT. It specifies CASSLDLGGEGAEAFF. The rearrangement joins TRBV7-9 to TRBJ1-1, with D possibly TRBD1 on 6 matching bases. The CDR3 is 16 amino acids. The germline V gene has CDR1 SEHNR and CDR2 FQNEAQ (reference sequence). The ends were cut back, 1 base at V and 6 bases at J, with 18 bases in the middle. Full variable domain (missing parts from reference TRBV7-9 and TRBJ1-1): DTGVSQNPRHKITKRGQNVTFRCDPISEHNRLYWYRQTLGQGPEFLTYFQNEAQLEKSRLLSDRFSAERPKGSFSTLEIQRTEQGDSAMYLCASSLDLGGEGAEAFFGQGTRLTVV.

This clonotype occurred once. V is TRBV5-5 and J is TRBJ1-1; D not certain. The germline CDR1 and CDR2 sequences are SGHKS and YYEKEE (reference sequence). This CDR3 comprises 13 residues. Trimming stripped 3 bases from V and 4 bases from J, with 10 bases between. This CDR3 is CASSSGWATEAFF. The CDR3 DNA follows: TGTGCCAGCAGCTCTGGTTGGGCCACTGAAGCTTTCTTT.

This chain uses TRBV15 with TRBJ2-2; 9 bases match TRBD2. Germline V gene lookup returns CDR1 LNHNV and CDR2 YYDKDF (reference sequence). With 5 bases clipped from V and 3 bases from J, the junction kept 7 bases outside the gene matches. The CDR3 is 16 amino acids. CDR3 residues: CATSGPTSGYTGELFF. The CDR3 DNA is TGTGCCACCAGCGGGCCGACTAGCGGATACACCGGGGAGCTGTTTTTT.

This clonotype turned up a few times. The chain carries TRBV2 and TRBJ1-1, with 7 bases aligning to TRBD1. Trimming cost V 4 bases and J 0 bases; bases outside gene matches: 11. This CDR3 contains 17 residues. Germline CDR1 SNHLY, CDR2 FYNNEI. The CDR3 DNA is TGTGCCAGCAGTGCCCCTAAGACAGGGCCAATGAACACTGAAGCTTTCTTT. It codes for CASSAPKTGPMNTEAFF. Variable domain in full (rest from reference TRBV2 and TRBJ1-1): EPEVTQTPSHQVTQMGQEVILRCVPISNHLYFYWYRQILGQKVEFLVSFYNNEISEKSEIFDDQFSVERPDGSNFTLKIRSTKLEDSAMYFCASSAPKTGPMNTEAFFGQGTRLTVV.

In this sample, this clonotype turned up a few times. The chain has TRBV7-6 and TRBJ2-5, with a possible D match to TRBD2 (5 bases). This CDR3 is 16 amino acids long. Between the trimmed V and J ends, which lost 1 base and 5 bases, there was a span of 17 bases. The germline V gene encodes CDR1 SGHVS and CDR2 FNYEAQ. CDR3 nucleotides: TGTGCCAGCAGCTTAGGATTAGTAGCGCTAAGTGAGACCCAGTACTTC. This gives the protein CASSLGLVALSETQYF.

DNA for the CDR3: TGTGCCAGCAGTTGGGGCAGCACCTATAATTCACCCCTCCACTTT. Protein sequence: CASSWGSTYNSPLHF. The chain is built from TRBV5-6 and TRBJ1-6; the D gene is possibly TRBD1 (5 bases). CDR1 and CDR2 (germline): SGHDT, YYEEEE. The CDR3 runs to 15 residues. Trimming shortened V by 5 bases and J by 2 bases, and 11 bases separated the two germline ends. Full variable domain (outside the CDR3, taken from reference TRBV5-6 and TRBJ1-6): DAGVTQSPTHLIKTRGQQVTLRCSPKSGHDTVSWYQQALGQGPQFIFQYYEEEERQRGNFPDRFSGHQFPNYSSELNVNALLLGDSALYLCASSWGSTYNSPLHFGNGTRLTVT.

This clonotype has just a few counts. The V gene is TRBV7-2, the J gene TRBJ2-5; TRBD2 matches 9 bases. Germline V gene sequence: CDR1 SGHTA, CDR2 FQGNSA. The trim removed 1 base at V and 5 bases at J, leaving 8 bases unmatched. There are 16 residues in the CDR3. CDR3 DNA sequence: TGTGCCAGCAGCTTAGAGGTCCACGGGACTAGCGAGACCCAGTACTTC. Translating gives CASSLEVHGTSETQYF.

The gene calls are TRBV7-2 and TRBJ1-3; the D gene is possibly TRBD1 (5 bases). Germline V gene sequence: CDR1 SGHTA, CDR2 FQGNSA. Deletions cut 0 bases from V and 4 bases from J, with 13 bases between. This CDR3 is built from 16 residues. In nucleotides, the CDR3 is TGTGCCAGCAGCTTAGCGAGGTCAGGGTTAGGAAACACCATATATTTT. It is translated as CASSLARSGLGNTIYF.

The V call is TRBV28, the J call TRBJ1-6; 8 bases are a match to TRBD1. Germline CDR1 and CDR2: MDHEN and SYDVKM. V was pared by 5 bases and J by 11 bases, with 14 bases of the junction left unmatched. The CDR3 consists of 16 residues. CDR3 in amino acids: CASSAPGQGAAAPLHF. In nucleotides, the CDR3 is TGTGCCAGCAGTGCTCCGGGCCAGGGGGCGGCGGCACCCCTCCACTTT.

This clonotype appeared many times. The chain joins TRBV7-2 to TRBJ2-3; D ambiguous. The CDR3 covers 15 residues. From germline, CDR1 is SGHTA and CDR2 FQGNSA. V was shortened by 1 base and J by 0 bases, with 8 bases between the two germline ends. DNA for the CDR3: TGTGCCAGCAGCTTAGTTCGTACTAGCACAGATACGCAGTATTTT. Translated: CASSLVRTSTDTQYF.

Details on this clonotype: A clone one base away is much larger, so this may be a read error. The chain uses TRBV7-6 and TRBJ2-7; D may be TRBD2 (5 bases). Germline-derived CDR1 and CDR2 are SGHVS and FNYEAQ. The CDR3 runs 13 residues. DNA of the CDR3: TGTGCCAGCAGCTTATCAGCCGACTACGAGCGGTACTTC. This encodes CASSLSADYERYF. The whole variable domain, remainder taken from reference TRBV7-6 and TRBJ2-7, is GAGVSQSPRYKVTKRGQDVALRCDPISGHVSLYWYRQALGQGPEFLTYFNYEAQQDKSGLPNDRFSAERPEGSISTLTIQRTEQRDSAMYRCASSLSADYERYFGPGTRLTVT.

This clonotype was recorded many times. The genes are TRBV7-2 and TRBJ2-7; possibly TRBD2 for D (6 bases). This CDR3 has 13 residues. Per germline, CDR1 SGHTA and CDR2 FQGNSA. The V gene lost 1 base and the J gene lost 3 bases, with 7 bases spanning the gap. CDR3 bases: TGTGCCAGCAGCTTAGGGCGGGACTACGAGCAGTACTTC. Its translation is CASSLGRDYEQYF.

This clonotype turned up a few times. CDR3 coding DNA: TGCAGTGCCCTCTCGGGGGTTTACAATAATTCACCCCTCCACTTT. Its translation: CSALSGVYNNSPLHF. The chain is built from TRBV20-1 and TRBJ1-6, with TRBD1 as a possible D gene (5 bases). Germline V lookup: CDR1 DFQATT, CDR2 SNEGSKA (reference sequence). There are 15 residues in the CDR3. V dropped 6 bases and J dropped 5 bases, with 17 bases sitting between them.